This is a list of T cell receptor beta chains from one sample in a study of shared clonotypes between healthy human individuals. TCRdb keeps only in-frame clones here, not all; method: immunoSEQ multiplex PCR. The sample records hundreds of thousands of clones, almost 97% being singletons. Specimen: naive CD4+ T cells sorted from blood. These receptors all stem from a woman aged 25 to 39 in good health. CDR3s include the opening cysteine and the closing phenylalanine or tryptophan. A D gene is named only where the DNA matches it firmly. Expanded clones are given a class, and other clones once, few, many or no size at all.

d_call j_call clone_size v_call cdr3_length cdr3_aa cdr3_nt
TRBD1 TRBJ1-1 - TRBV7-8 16 CASSWQATGMNTEAFF TGTGCCAGCAGCTGGCAGGCGACAGGGATGAACACTGAAGCTTTCTTT
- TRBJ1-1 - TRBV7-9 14 CASSSQVSLTEAFF TGTGCCAGCAGCTCGCAGGTTTCTCTCACTGAAGCTTTCTTT
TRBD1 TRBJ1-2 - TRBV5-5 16 CASSLETRGQIYGYTF TGTGCCAGCAGCTTGGAAACTCGGGGACAGATATATGGCTACACCTTC
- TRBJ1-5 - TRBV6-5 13 CASSTQGNQPQHF TGTGCCAGCAGTACGCAAGGCAATCAGCCCCAGCATTTT
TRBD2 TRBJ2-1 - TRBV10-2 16 CASGSPTTSGWNEQFF TGCGCCAGCGGGAGCCCTACGACTAGCGGGTGGAATGAGCAGTTCTTC
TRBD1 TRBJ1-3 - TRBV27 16 CASSHLQGAGGNTIYF TGTGCCAGCAGTCACCTACAGGGGGCGGGCGGAAACACCATATATTTT
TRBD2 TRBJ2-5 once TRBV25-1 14 CASSAGREEETQYF TGTGCCAGCAGTGCCGGCCGGGAGGAGGAGACCCAGTACTTC
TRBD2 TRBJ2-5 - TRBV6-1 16 CASSDVASGSRKTQYF TGTGCCAGCAGTGATGTAGCTAGCGGGAGCAGGAAGACCCAGTACTTC
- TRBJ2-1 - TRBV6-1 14 CASSGGPTYNEQFF TGTGCCAGCAGTGGGGGCCCAACCTACAATGAGCAGTTCTTC
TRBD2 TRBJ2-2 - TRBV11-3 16 CASSLGRLAGTGELFF TGTGCCAGCAGCTTAGGGAGACTAGCGGGAACCGGGGAGCTGTTTTTT
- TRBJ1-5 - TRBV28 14 CASSSPPGQGPQHF TGTGCCAGCAGTTCCCCCCCGGGCCAGGGGCCCCAGCATTTT
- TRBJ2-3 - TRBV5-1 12 CASSLGGDTQYF TGCGCCAGCAGCTTAGGGGGAGATACGCAGTATTTT
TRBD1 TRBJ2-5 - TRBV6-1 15 CASSDAGTGQETQYF TGTGCCAGCAGTGACGCCGGGACAGGCCAAGAGACCCAGTACTTC
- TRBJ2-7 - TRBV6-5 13 CASSGSGFYEQYF TGCGCCAGCAGCGGGTCAGGGTTCTACGAGCAGTACTTC
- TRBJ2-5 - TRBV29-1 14 CSVEAVNRQETQYF TGCAGCGTTGAAGCAGTAAACAGACAAGAGACCCAGTACTTC
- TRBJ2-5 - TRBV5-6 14 CASSFRTDGGTQYF TGTGCCAGCAGCTTTCGGACAGATGGAGGGACCCAGTACTTC